These T cell receptor beta chains were read from a single sample in a study of long-term antiretroviral therapy in people with HIV. Sequencing was performed with immunoSEQ multiplex PCR; in TCRdb, only in-frame clones are kept and a portion is missing. This table holds approximately 15,000 clones, about 81% found once. Sequenced here: unsorted PBMCs, sampled 0.1 years after starting antiretroviral therapy. The origin of the receptors is a man younger than 35 with HIV. The CDR3 runs from the conserved cysteine through the conserved F or W. A D gene is named only where the DNA matches it firmly. The listing skips clone size in some rows; elsewhere it reads once, few, many or a size class.

clone_size: .; v_call: TRBV5-1; j_call: TRBJ2-1; d_call: .; cdr3_aa: CASSVSPAVGLYNEQFF; cdr3_nt: TGCGCCAGCAGCGTAAGCCCGGCGGTTGGCCTCTACAATGAGCAGTTCTTC
clone_size: .; v_call: TRBV5-1; j_call: TRBJ2-5; d_call: .; cdr3_aa: CASSLGSAETQYF; cdr3_nt: TGCGCCAGCAGCTTAGGCTCAGCTGAGACCCAGTACTTC
clone_size: .; v_call: TRBV6-1; j_call: TRBJ2-1; d_call: TRBD2; cdr3_aa: CASSEAGVRGDEQFF; cdr3_nt: TGTGCCAGCAGTGAAGCGGGAGTGCGGGGGGATGAGCAGTTCTTC
clone_size: .; v_call: TRBV29-1; j_call: TRBJ2-7; d_call: TRBD1; cdr3_aa: CSVATGGWYEQYF; cdr3_nt: TGCAGCGTGGCGACAGGGGGGTGGTACGAGCAGTACTTC
clone_size: .; v_call: TRBV18; j_call: TRBJ1-2; d_call: .; cdr3_aa: CASSPRMGYGYTF; cdr3_nt: TGTGCCAGCTCACCTCGAATGGGGTATGGCTACACCTTC
clone_size: .; v_call: TRBV27; j_call: TRBJ1-6; d_call: .; cdr3_aa: CASSWGAGANSPLHF; cdr3_nt: TGTGCCAGCAGTTGGGGTGCAGGGGCTAATTCACCCCTCCACTTT
clone_size: .; v_call: TRBV30; j_call: TRBJ2-1; d_call: TRBD2; cdr3_aa: CAWRPGTSRNEQFF; cdr3_nt: TGTGCCTGGAGACCCGGGACTAGTCGAAATGAGCAGTTCTTC
clone_size: .; v_call: TRBV2; j_call: TRBJ2-1; d_call: .; cdr3_aa: CASSEGSLGNEQFF; cdr3_nt: TGTGCCAGCAGTGAAGGGTCATTGGGGAATGAGCAGTTCTTC
clone_size: .; v_call: TRBV29-1; j_call: TRBJ2-1; d_call: .; cdr3_aa: CSVDVGSSYNEQFF; cdr3_nt: TGCAGCGTTGATGTGGGAAGCTCCTACAATGAGCAGTTCTTC
clone_size: .; v_call: TRBV10-2; j_call: TRBJ2-2; d_call: TRBD2; cdr3_aa: CASRVAGPTGELFF; cdr3_nt: TGCGCCAGCAGAGTAGCGGGGCCCACCGGGGAGCTGTTTTTT
clone_size: .; v_call: TRBV9; j_call: TRBJ1-4; d_call: TRBD1; cdr3_aa: CASSAGGGGGEKLFF; cdr3_nt: TGTGCCAGCAGCGCAGGGGGAGGGGGCGGCGAAAAACTGTTTTTT
clone_size: .; v_call: TRBV9; j_call: TRBJ2-2; d_call: TRBD1; cdr3_aa: CASARTGLTGELFF; cdr3_nt: TGTGCCAGCGCAAGGACAGGCCTCACCGGGGAGCTGTTTTTT
clone_size: .; v_call: TRBV2; j_call: TRBJ2-5; d_call: .; cdr3_aa: CASSEGPGETQYF; cdr3_nt: TGTGCCAGCAGTGAAGGTCCAGGAGAGACCCAGTACTTC
clone_size: .; v_call: TRBV10-2; j_call: TRBJ1-2; d_call: .; cdr3_aa: CASSTGHVPGYTF; cdr3_nt: TGCGCCAGCAGTACCGGACACGTCCCGGGCTACACCTTC
clone_size: .; v_call: TRBV5-1; j_call: TRBJ1-1; d_call: .; cdr3_aa: CASKLGREAEAFF; cdr3_nt: TGCGCCAGCAAGCTTGGCAGGGAGGCTGAAGCTTTCTTT
clone_size: .; v_call: TRBV19; j_call: TRBJ1-1; d_call: TRBD1; cdr3_aa: CASLQGDSAEAFF; cdr3_nt: TGTGCCAGCTTACAGGGGGACAGCGCTGAAGCTTTCTTT
clone_size: large; v_call: TRBV9; j_call: TRBJ1-1; d_call: TRBD1; cdr3_aa: CASSVADRVTEAFF; cdr3_nt: TGTGCCAGCAGCGTAGCGGACAGGGTAACTGAAGCTTTCTTT
clone_size: few; v_call: TRBV9; j_call: TRBJ1-2; d_call: .; cdr3_aa: CASSLQDSWGYTF; cdr3_nt: TGTGCCAGCAGCTTGCAGGACAGCTGGGGCTACACCTTC
clone_size: .; v_call: TRBV4-3; j_call: TRBJ1-6; d_call: TRBD1; cdr3_aa: CASSRQGTENSPLHF; cdr3_nt: TGCGCCAGCAGCCGGCAAGGGACAGAAAATTCACCCCTCCACTTT
clone_size: .; v_call: TRBV2; j_call: TRBJ1-2; d_call: .; cdr3_aa: CASRPGLSGGYTF; cdr3_nt: TGTGCCAGCAGGCCGGGACTTTCAGGGGGCTACACCTTC
clone_size: few; v_call: TRBV19; j_call: TRBJ2-7; d_call: .; cdr3_aa: CAIPQAQAYEQYF; cdr3_nt: TGTGCCATCCCACAGGCCCAGGCCTACGAGCAGTACTTC
clone_size: .; v_call: TRBV4-1; j_call: TRBJ1-3; d_call: .; cdr3_aa: CASSRVSTGFGNTIYF; cdr3_nt: TGCGCCAGCAGCCGTGTGTCTACGGGGTTCGGAAACACCATATATTTT
clone_size: .; v_call: TRBV6-5; j_call: TRBJ1-2; d_call: .; cdr3_aa: CASSQGMTGGYTF; cdr3_nt: TGTGCCAGCAGCCAGGGTATGACAGGCGGCTACACCTTC
clone_size: .; v_call: TRBV7-9; j_call: TRBJ2-3; d_call: TRBD2; cdr3_aa: CASTSTPATSLTDTQYF; cdr3_nt: TGTGCCAGCACCTCAACTCCCGCGACTAGCCTCACAGATACGCAGTATTTT
clone_size: .; v_call: TRBV7-2; j_call: TRBJ2-6; d_call: .; cdr3_aa: CASRVGPAGANVLTF; cdr3_nt: TGTGCCAGCAGAGTAGGCCCGGCTGGGGCCAACGTCCTGACTTTC
clone_size: .; v_call: TRBV7-2; j_call: TRBJ1-5; d_call: .; cdr3_aa: CASSLVGGGLLNQPQHF; cdr3_nt: TGTGCCAGCAGCTTAGTGGGGGGCGGGCTCCTAAATCAGCCCCAGCATTTT
clone_size: .; v_call: TRBV27; j_call: TRBJ2-1; d_call: TRBD2; cdr3_aa: CASRGRAHNEQFF; cdr3_nt: TGTGCCAGCAGGGGGAGGGCTCACAATGAGCAGTTCTTC
clone_size: .; v_call: TRBV6-6; j_call: TRBJ2-1; d_call: TRBD2; cdr3_aa: CASSGTSAYNEQFF; cdr3_nt: TGTGCCAGCTCCGGGACTAGCGCTTACAATGAGCAGTTCTTC
clone_size: .; v_call: TRBV6-5; j_call: TRBJ1-1; d_call: .; cdr3_aa: CASSYSGRMNTEAFF; cdr3_nt: TGTGCCAGCAGTTACTCCGGACGGATGAACACTGAAGCTTTCTTT
clone_size: .; v_call: TRBV10-3; j_call: TRBJ2-2; d_call: TRBD2; cdr3_aa: CAISALAGNWELFF; cdr3_nt: TGTGCCATCAGTGCACTAGCGGGTAATTGGGAGCTGTTTTTT
clone_size: .; v_call: TRBV19; j_call: TRBJ1-5; d_call: .; cdr3_aa: CAAPPCNQPQHF; cdr3_nt: TGTGCCGCGCCCCCGTGCAATCAGCCCCAGCATTTT
clone_size: .; v_call: TRBV15; j_call: TRBJ2-1; d_call: .; cdr3_aa: CATSPYGLHNEQFF; cdr3_nt: TGTGCCACCAGCCCGTACGGGCTCCACAATGAGCAGTTCTTC
clone_size: .; v_call: TRBV6-5; j_call: TRBJ2-3; d_call: .; cdr3_aa: CASSYSESSDTQYF; cdr3_nt: TGTGCCAGCAGTTACTCGGAATCCTCAGATACGCAGTATTTT
clone_size: .; v_call: TRBV25-1; j_call: TRBJ1-4; d_call: .; cdr3_aa: CASSDGGMNEKLFF; cdr3_nt: TGTGCCAGCAGTGATGGAGGTATGAATGAAAAACTGTTTTTT
clone_size: .; v_call: TRBV7-2; j_call: TRBJ2-5; d_call: .; cdr3_aa: CASSLGSGLETQYF; cdr3_nt: TGTGCCAGCAGCTTAGGGAGTGGATTGGAGACCCAGTACTTC
clone_size: .; v_call: TRBV9; j_call: TRBJ1-2; d_call: TRBD1; cdr3_aa: CASSGRDRATF; cdr3_nt: TGTGCCAGCAGCGGACGGGACAGGGCGACCTTC
clone_size: .; v_call: TRBV5-1; j_call: TRBJ2-1; d_call: .; cdr3_aa: CASSWEDPQGTEQFF; cdr3_nt: TGCGCCAGCAGCTGGGAGGACCCTCAAGGAACTGAGCAGTTCTTC
clone_size: .; v_call: TRBV5-5; j_call: TRBJ1-4; d_call: .; cdr3_aa: CASSFTEKLFF; cdr3_nt: TGTGCCAGCAGCTTTACAGAAAAACTGTTTTTT
clone_size: once; v_call: TRBV7-9; j_call: TRBJ2-2; d_call: TRBD2; cdr3_aa: CASRYGLAGEAGELFF; cdr3_nt: TGTGCCAGCAGATACGGACTAGCGGGAGAGGCCGGGGAGCTGTTTTTT
clone_size: few; v_call: TRBV7-2; j_call: TRBJ1-5; d_call: TRBD1; cdr3_aa: CASSLDGTGHRPQHF; cdr3_nt: TGTGCCAGCAGCTTAGACGGGACAGGGCATCGCCCCCAGCATTTT
clone_size: .; v_call: TRBV4-1; j_call: TRBJ2-2; d_call: .; cdr3_aa: CASSQVTGERTGELFF; cdr3_nt: TGCGCCAGCAGCCAAGTAACCGGGGAGCGAACCGGGGAGCTGTTTTTT
clone_size: .; v_call: TRBV29-1; j_call: TRBJ1-2; d_call: .; cdr3_aa: CSVEPDSYYGYTF; cdr3_nt: TGCAGCGTTGAACCGGACAGTTACTATGGCTACACCTTC
clone_size: .; v_call: TRBV27; j_call: TRBJ2-7; d_call: TRBD1; cdr3_aa: CASSPSRTGAYEQYF; cdr3_nt: TGTGCCAGCAGCCCCTCAAGGACAGGGGCCTACGAGCAGTACTTC
clone_size: .; v_call: TRBV11-3; j_call: TRBJ2-1; d_call: TRBD2; cdr3_aa: CASSPGPGTSGVNEQFF; cdr3_nt: TGTGCCAGCAGCCCTGGACCCGGGACTAGTGGGGTCAATGAGCAGTTCTTC
clone_size: .; v_call: TRBV27; j_call: TRBJ2-1; d_call: .; cdr3_aa: CASSIDLSSYNEQFF; cdr3_nt: TGTGCCAGCAGTATCGACCTGAGCTCCTACAATGAGCAGTTCTTC
clone_size: .; v_call: TRBV19; j_call: TRBJ1-1; d_call: .; cdr3_aa: CASRQGRADMNTEAFF; cdr3_nt: TGTGCCAGTAGACAGGGTCGGGCGGACATGAACACTGAAGCTTTCTTT
clone_size: .; v_call: TRBV9; j_call: TRBJ2-3; d_call: TRBD2; cdr3_aa: CASSVLAGPTDTQYF; cdr3_nt: TGTGCCAGCAGCGTCCTAGCGGGACCCACAGATACGCAGTATTTT
clone_size: .; v_call: TRBV19; j_call: TRBJ2-2; d_call: .; cdr3_aa: CASDSRNTGELFF; cdr3_nt: TGTGCCAGCGACTCCAGGAACACCGGGGAGCTGTTTTTT
clone_size: .; v_call: TRBV13; j_call: TRBJ1-2; d_call: .; cdr3_aa: CASSTSSAGYTF; cdr3_nt: TGTGCCAGCAGCACCAGTTCAGCTGGCTACACCTTC
clone_size: .; v_call: TRBV5-1; j_call: TRBJ1-2; d_call: .; cdr3_aa: CASSFPSGSGYTF; cdr3_nt: TGCGCCAGCAGCTTTCCTTCCGGTTCTGGCTACACCTTC
clone_size: .; v_call: TRBV2; j_call: TRBJ1-5; d_call: .; cdr3_aa: CASSERGEQPQHF; cdr3_nt: TGTGCCAGCAGTGAGAGGGGGGAACAGCCCCAGCATTTT